Each of the 16 T cell receptor beta chains below was sequenced from the same sample in a study of shared clonotypes between healthy human individuals. This table comes from immunoSEQ multiplex PCR, and its TCRdb copy is limited to in-frame clones, with some not included. The table lists 2,100,000 or so clones, around 95% of them singletons. The sequencing sample was made of naive CD4+ T cells sorted from blood. Subset denoted: CD45RA+ positively selected. The receptors come from a man aged 18-30 years in good health.

The table lists this clone with a count of one. V and J are TRBV7-9 and TRBJ1-2; 10 nucleotides match TRBD1. Trimming removed 1 base from V and 8 bases from J; junction bases left unmatched: 10. This CDR3 has 16 amino acids. Germline CDR1 is SEHNR and CDR2 is FQNEAQ (reference sequence). Here the CDR3 reads CASSLDPRDRGKGYTF. The CDR3 coding sequence is TGTGCCAGCAGCTTAGACCCACGGGACAGGGGAAAGGGCTACACCTTC. The variable domain in full, completed from reference TRBV7-9 and TRBJ1-2, reads DTGVSQNPRHKITKRGQNVTFRCDPISEHNRLYWYRQTLGQGPEFLTYFQNEAQLEKSRLLSDRFSAERPKGSFSTLEIQRTEQGDSAMYLCASSLDPRDRGKGYTFGSGTRLTVV.

The chain is built from TRBV6-9 and TRBJ1-5, with D unresolved. The V and J ends lost 6 bases and 1 base respectively, with 16 bases between them. The CDR3 covers 16 residues. The V gene's germline CDR1 is MNHGY and CDR2 SVAAGI. In nucleotides, the CDR3 is TGTGCCAGCAGACTCCCTACGAGTGGAAGCAATCAGCCCCAGCATTTT. This encodes CASRLPTSGSNQPQHF.

This sequence joins TRBV4-3 and TRBJ2-7; D is undetermined. CDR3 size: 14 residues. Germline loops: CDR1 LGHNA, CDR2 YSLEER. The ends were cut back, 0 bases at V and 4 bases at J, with 10 bases in the middle. This CDR3 reads CASSQDSWAYEQYF. DNA of the CDR3: TGCGCCAGCAGCCAAGATTCGTGGGCATACGAGCAGTACTTC.

This rearrangement joins TRBV7-2 to TRBJ1-5; TRBD1 might be the D (5 bases). The CDR3 totals 13 residues. V gave up 4 bases and J gave up 7 bases, with 11 bases separating them. In germline, CDR1 is SGHTA, CDR2 FQGNSA. The CDR3 DNA is TGTGCCAGCAGCTCGTTGCGGGGCCAGCCCCAGCATTTT. It translates to CASSSLRGQPQHF.

V usage is TRBV5-1 and J usage is TRBJ2-5; D is perhaps TRBD1 or TRBD2 (5 bases each). The V and J ends lost 3 bases and 1 base respectively, with 10 bases between them. The CDR3 is made up of 14 amino acids. Looked up from germline, CDR1 is SGHRS and CDR2 is YFSETQ. The CDR3 DNA reads as TGCGCCAGCAGCTACTGGGACCGCCAAGAGACCCAGTACTTC. Residues: CASSYWDRQETQYF.

The rearrangement uses TRBV6-6 and TRBJ2-7; 11 positions agree with TRBD1. Germline lookup yields CDR1 MNHNY and CDR2 SVGAGI (reference sequence). J gave up 7 bases and V 6 bases, and 11 bases lay outside the gene matches. The CDR3 contains 15 residues. The CDR3 loop is CASRGTGQGAREQYF. CDR3 bases: TGTGCCAGCAGGGGCACTGGACAGGGGGCGCGTGAGCAGTACTTC.

On this clone itself: Other DNA sequences in this sample translate to the same CDR3. The gene calls are TRBV19 and TRBJ2-2; no clear D. Germline V gene sequence: CDR1 LNHDA, CDR2 SQIVND (reference sequence). The CDR3 contains 14 residues. The V gene lost 2 bases and the J gene lost 5 bases, with 9 bases spanning the gap. As DNA, the CDR3 is TGTGCCAGTAGTATAAGACAAGGGACCGGGGAGCTGTTTTTT. Its protein is CASSIRQGTGELFF.

The chain is built from TRBV18 and TRBJ2-7; D possibly uses TRBD1 or TRBD2 (5 bases each). The germline gives CDR1 KGHSH, CDR2 LQKENI. The ends were cut back, 5 bases at V and 5 bases at J, with 16 bases in the middle. This CDR3 spans 14 amino acids. CDR3 nucleotide sequence: TGTGCCAGCTCAGCCCAACTCGTGGGGGACGAGCAGTACTTC. Its protein is CASSAQLVGDEQYF.

This chain links TRBV4-2 with TRBJ2-1; 9 bases map to TRBD1. The CDR3 has 16 amino acids. J was trimmed by 7 bases and V by 0 bases; bases with no gene match: 7. Germline V CDR1 and CDR2: LGHNA, YNFKEQ. The CDR3 nucleotides read TGTGCCAGCAGCCAAGAGGGGACAGGGATTGGGAATGAGCAGTTCTTC. It specifies CASSQEGTGIGNEQFF.

This clone occurred once. CDR3 coding DNA: TGTGCCATCAGTGAGTCGGGGGGCGATAGCAATCAGCCCCAGCATTTT. Amino acid sequence: CAISESGGDSNQPQHF. The rearrangement uses TRBV10-3 and TRBJ1-5; a possible D gene is TRBD1 (6 bases). The V end lost 0 bases, the J end lost 0 bases, and 9 bases lay between the germline ends. Germline assignment: CDR1 ENHRY and CDR2 SYGVKD. This CDR3 spans 16 amino acids.

The chain employs TRBV19 and TRBJ2-3; 8 bases map to TRBD1. V lost 1 base to trimming and J lost 6 bases; unmatched junction nucleotides: 6. CDR3 length: 15 residues. The germline V gene has CDR1 LNHDA and CDR2 SQIVND (reference sequence). The CDR3 bases are TGTGCCAGTAGTATAGGGCAGGGGGCGGATGATACGCAGTATTTT. Translating it yields CASSIGQGADDTQYF.

The chain uses TRBV19 and TRBJ2-5; D is ambiguous. Trimming removed 7 bases at V and 5 bases at J, with 11 bases between. Germline V gene data show CDR1 as LNHDA and CDR2 as SQIVND (reference sequence). This CDR3 comprises 12 residues. The CDR3 reads CASKRHSETQYF. DNA of the CDR3: TGTGCCAGTAAAAGGCACAGTGAGACCCAGTACTTC.

This chain links TRBV5-1 with TRBJ2-1; D unclear. This CDR3 is built from 16 residues. CDR1 is SGHRS, CDR2 YFSETQ, per germline. The V and J ends lost 4 bases and 0 bases respectively, with 14 bases between them. The CDR3 bases are TGCGCCAGCAGCCACTTATCACAAGGCTCCTACAATGAGCAGTTCTTC. Protein sequence: CASSHLSQGSYNEQFF. Drawing the rest from reference TRBV5-1 and TRBJ2-1, the complete variable domain is KAGVTQTPRYLIKTRGQQVTLSCSPISGHRSVSWYQQTPGQGLQFLFEYFSETQRNKGNFPGRFSGRQFSNSRSEMNVSTLELGDSALYLCASSHLSQGSYNEQFFGPGTRLTVL.

The chain joins TRBV19 to TRBJ1-5, with a tentative D call TRBD1 (6 bases). This CDR3 has 12 residues. The V end lost 8 bases, the J end lost 7 bases, and 12 bases lay between the germline ends. CDR1 LNHDA and CDR2 SQIVND come from the germline V gene (reference sequence). CDR3 protein: CASSNREQPQHF. The DNA of the CDR3 is TGTGCCAGTTCGAACAGGGAACAGCCCCAGCATTTT.

This chain links TRBV6-4 with TRBJ2-7; D remains ambiguous. From germline, CDR1 is MRHNA and CDR2 SNTAGT. V gave up 4 bases and J gave up 3 bases, with 13 bases separating them. The CDR3 is made up of 14 amino acids. The DNA for the CDR3 is TGTGCCAGCAGTGCGACACTCGGAGACTACGAGCAGTACTTC. Amino acid sequence: CASSATLGDYEQYF.

This chain joins TRBV30 and TRBJ1-1; possible D gene TRBD1, 5 bases. V was cut by 4 bases and J by 3 bases, with 12 bases left in between. This CDR3 region has 13 residues. Germline CDR1 reads GTSNPN; CDR2 reads SVGIG (reference sequence). CDR3 sequence (DNA): TGTGCCTGGACAGGGTTTTGGGACACTGAAGCTTTCTTT. This codes for CAWTGFWDTEAFF.